The present T cell receptor (beta chain) was sequenced within a study of beta chain features in type 1 diabetes (dated by TCRdb to 2017 to 2018). For context, the study as a whole: Patients and healthy donors did not differ in mean age, gender distribution, total cell number or subset yield. A total of 85 million to 140 million sorted cells were examined across all samples, and a strong correlation was observed between cell number per subset and RNA yield. Regulatory and stem cell-like memory subsets were obtained from only 8 patients and roughly 8 healthy donors, while naive and central memory subsets were obtained from all 30 or so donors. The study compared the TCRB repertoires of sorted circulating CD4+ T cell subsets in recently diagnosed type 1 diabetes patients with those in matched healthy donors. What the research found in general, with its limitations: Shorter templates might be favored by PCR, yet because patient and control samples were amplified and corrected together, any such skew would affect both groups equally. Naive, central memory and regulatory TCRB repertoires appeared to be more similar among patients than among healthy donors. At VDJ recombination sites, type 1 diabetes patients had fewer insertions and more deleted nucleotides, which implies abnormalities in thymic rearrangement. Because cDNA was sequenced instead of genomic DNA, highly expressing activated cells could be over-represented, though the groups showed no difference in activation or CD3 levels. Because small numbers of individuals were included in the HLA sub-analyses, any influence of HLA type on TCRB rearrangement was left unresolved. Type 1 diabetes patients showed a moderate but significant shortening of TCRB CDR3 length in all four CD4+ subsets.

Taken from the germline V gene, the CDR1 and CDR2 loops are SGHRS and YFSETQ. V has 5 bases trimmed and J has 1 base trimmed; junction bases matching no gene number 6. Measured from the cysteine to the phenylalanine, the CDR3 is 15 residues long. The DNA shown is the 45-base CDR3, in frame from base 1. As regards this clone: There is no known antigen for this receptor. No base qualities exist here, and no much larger clone lies one base off it.

The entire amount of isolated RNA was reverse transcribed using the High Capacity cDNA Reverse Transcription Kit, so the sequenced TCRB transcripts were expressed ones. Deep immunoSEQ sequencing was performed on naive, central memory and regulatory T cell samples, with an average of approximately 4 million total reads per sample. After sorted cells were lysed in RLT buffer, RNA was extracted with DNase-treated RNeasy Micro or Mini kits, with the choice depending on cell number. To prevent cross-contamination, every cell subset was processed on its own, while patient and healthy donor samples were processed together. TCRB sequences were amplified from cDNA with the immunoSEQ multiplex PCR, producing 87-bp fragments spanning the CDR3 region. Amplicons were sequenced on the Illumina HiSeq platform. The authors processed their data as follows. PCR bias was corrected computationally using synthetic template baselines, and reads within Hamming distance 2 were collapsed, with unmergeable singletons discarded. By aligning reads against IMGT, V, D and J genes, CDR3 length, and insertions or deletions at six rearrangement sites were assigned. Within each subset, clonotype counts were normalized to the number of sorted cells before true diversity and Gini coefficients were calculated with the tcR R package. The overlap coefficient, calculated on TCRB nucleotide sequences, was used to measure repertoire sharing. As a proxy for the pre-selection repertoire, out-of-frame TCRB sequences from naive cells were analyzed. Drawn from immuneACCESS, this table holds only the in-frame rearrangements with V and J called that TCRdb kept. Clones are partly lost; checked studies trace under half to an unresolved V gene and leave the rest unexplained. V, J and clone size derive from that table, while D and trimming were established from the DNA sequence. The sample profile shows 200,000 to 250,000 clones; 9.6% of them were found once. Under 0.045% of the sample is held by the ten biggest clonotypes.

Each donor gave one peripheral blood draw, about 100 mL on average, collected into heparinised tubes. Using a panel that included CD45RO, CCR7, CD25, CD127, CD95 and CD27, naive, central memory, regulatory and stem cell-like memory CD4+ T cells were sorted on a BD FACSAria II. Every sorted population had a purity above 98%. PBMCs were isolated immediately by Lymphoprep density gradient centrifugation and stained directly without culture. Samples were stained and sorted in pairs, with one healthy donor and one patient per experiment, so that batch effects were minimized. Sequences were obtained from naive CD4+ T cells from blood. The cell subset or site label on this specimen signifies: true naive CD4+ T cells. The chain couples TRBV5-1 to TRBJ2-1, with 7 middle bases fitting TRBD2. The source of this sequence is a woman aged 18-30 years in good health. Here is the DNA: TGCGCCAGCAGGATCTCTAGCGGTTCCTACAATGAGCAGTTCTTC. Translated, it reads CASRISSGSYNEQFF.